The clone carrying this T cell receptor beta chain came up a few times. Its antigen remains unidentified. The sample comes from a study of T-cell memory formation after mild COVID-19. General study results and limits: Mainly in CM and EM were contracting CD4+ clones; CD8+ were in EMRA.

A single record per CDR3 protein comes from TCRdb applying MiXCR to the 5' RACE reads. The repertoire includes around 250,000 distinct CDR3 sequences, approximately 15% of them detected once, and about 2% sits in the top ten. Material: PBMCs or a T cell subset sorted from them (not recorded which). The receptor comes from an adult woman who had mild COVID-19 (a few samples of this study predate the infection). Cell type and time point are not known.

The CDR3: CASSQSGGYLGEQFF. In nucleotides, the CDR3 is TGTGCCAGCAGCCAGAGCGGGGGGTATCTAGGTGAGCAGTTCTTC. The J gene is TRBJ2-1, the V gene TRBV5-4, with 9 bases fitting TRBD2. Per germline, CDR1 SGHNT and CDR2 YYREEE (reference sequence). Trimming removed 4 bases from V and 9 bases from J; junction bases left unmatched: 11. The CDR3 is 15 amino acids.